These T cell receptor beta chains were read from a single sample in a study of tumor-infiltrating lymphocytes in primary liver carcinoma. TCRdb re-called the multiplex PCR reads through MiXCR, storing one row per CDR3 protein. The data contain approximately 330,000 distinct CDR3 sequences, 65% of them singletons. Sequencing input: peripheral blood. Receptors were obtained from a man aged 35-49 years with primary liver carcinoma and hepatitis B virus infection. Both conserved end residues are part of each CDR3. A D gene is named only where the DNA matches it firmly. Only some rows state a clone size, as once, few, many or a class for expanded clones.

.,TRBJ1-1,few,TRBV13,TGTGCCAGCAGCTTAAACAGGGAGAGCACTGAAGCTTTCTTT,CASSLNRESTEAFF
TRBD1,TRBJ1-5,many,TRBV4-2,TGTGCCAGCAGCCCAGGGGGGGCGAGCAATCAGCCCCAGCATTTT,CASSPGGASNQPQHF
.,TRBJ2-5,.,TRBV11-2,TGTGCCAGCAGCTTAGCTGGAAAGATCCAGTACTTC,CASSLAGKIQYF
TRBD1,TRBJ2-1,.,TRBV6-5,TGTGCCAGCAAACAGGGGGAGAGCTCCTACAATGAGCAGTTCTTC,CASKQGESSYNEQFF
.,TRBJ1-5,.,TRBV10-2,TGCGCCAACAGTGACGGGACATGGTACCAGCCCCAGCATTTT,CANSDGTWYQPQHF
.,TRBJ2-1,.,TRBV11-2,TGTGCCAGCAGCTTAGAGAGAGCGGAAGTTGAGCAGTTCTTC,CASSLERAEVEQFF
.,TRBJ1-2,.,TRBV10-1,TGCGCCAGCACTGAGTCGGGCATTAACTATGGCTACACTTTC,CASTESGINYGYTF
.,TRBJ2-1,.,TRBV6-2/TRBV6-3,TGTGCCAGCAGTTACCGGCGGAAGCTCCCCTGGCAGTTCTTC,CASSYRRKLPWQFF
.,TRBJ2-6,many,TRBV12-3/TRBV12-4,TGTGCCAGCAGCCGGGGAAGGGACATTAGCTCTGGGGCCAACGTCCTGACTTTC,CASSRGRDISSGANVLTF
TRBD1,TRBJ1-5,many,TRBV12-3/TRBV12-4,TGTGCCAGCACCAAAAGGACAGGGGGATCTAACCAGCCCCAGCATTTT,CASTKRTGGSNQPQHF
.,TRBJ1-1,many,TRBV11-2,TGTGCCAGCAGCTCAACAGAGAACACTGAAGCTTTCTTT,CASSSTENTEAFF
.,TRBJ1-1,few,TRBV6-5,TGTGCCAGCAGTCGCAGGGCAGGGGTTATGAACACTGAAGCTTTCTTT,CASSRRAGVMNTEAFF
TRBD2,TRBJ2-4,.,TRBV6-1,TGTGCCAGCAGTTGGGGAGGGGCCGGAAACATTCAGTACTTC,CASSWGGAGNIQYF
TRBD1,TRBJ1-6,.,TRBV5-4,TGTGCCAGCAGCTTGAGCAGGGGGCAAGGTTCACCCTTCCACTTT,CASSLSRGQGSPFHF
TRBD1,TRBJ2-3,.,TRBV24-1,TGTGCCACCAGTGATTTTCCCGGGACAGGGGCAGATACGCAGTATTTT,CATSDFPGTGADTQYF
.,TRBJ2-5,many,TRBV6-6,TGTGCCAGCAGTTACTCAGGGCAGGGATGGCGTGAGACCCAGTACTTC,CASSYSGQGWRETQYF
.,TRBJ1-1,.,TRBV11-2,TGTACCAGCGGTAATACGGGAACTGAAGCTTTCTTT,CTSGNTGTEAFF
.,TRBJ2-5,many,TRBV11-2,TGTGCCAGCAGCTCCGGGGCAGCCCCCAAGACCCAGTACTTC,CASSSGAAPKTQYF
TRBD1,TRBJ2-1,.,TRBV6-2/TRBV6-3,TGTGCCAGCAGGTCCGGGACAGGGTTTTTAGATGGGCAGTTGTTC,CASRSGTGFLDGQLF
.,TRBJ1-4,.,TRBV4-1,TGCGCCAGCAGCCAAGGCCAGGGGATCTCTACGGCTAATGAAAAAGTGTTTTTT,CASSQGQGISTANEKVFF
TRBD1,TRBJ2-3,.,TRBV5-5,TGTGCCAGCAGCACCGGACAGGGGTGGGATACGCAGTATTTT,CASSTGQGWDTQYF
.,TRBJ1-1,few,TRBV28,TGTGCCAGCGGAGGGGAAACTGAAGCTTTCTTT,CASGGETEAFF
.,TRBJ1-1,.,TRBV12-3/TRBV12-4,TGTGCCAGCACCTATAAGAACACTGTAGTTTTCTTT,CASTYKNTVVFF
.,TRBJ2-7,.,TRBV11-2,TGTGCCAGCAGCTTGGCAGGCCAATCCTACGAGCAGTACTTC,CASSLAGQSYEQYF
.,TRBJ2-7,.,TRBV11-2,TGTGCCAGCAGCTCAGATAGCGGTAGGATCTACGAGCAGTACTTC,CASSSDSGRIYEQYF
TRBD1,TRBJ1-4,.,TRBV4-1,TGCGCCAGCAGCCAAGACAGTGCCCTGGGACAGACCTATGAAAAACTGTTTTTT,CASSQDSALGQTYEKLFF
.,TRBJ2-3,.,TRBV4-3,TGCGCCAGCAGCCAAGATCCTACGGGGGATACAGGGGAGGATACGCAGTATTTT,CASSQDPTGDTGEDTQYF
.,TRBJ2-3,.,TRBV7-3,TGTGCCAGCAGCTTGACTAACACAGATACGCAGTATTTT,CASSLTNTDTQYF
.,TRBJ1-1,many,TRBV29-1,TGCAGCGTTGGGCAGGATAGCAGGGTGAACACTGAAGCTTTCTTT,CSVGQDSRVNTEAFF
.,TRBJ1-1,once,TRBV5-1,TGCGCCAGCAGCTCGGACCGTTACACTGAAGCTTTCTTT,CASSSDRYTEAFF
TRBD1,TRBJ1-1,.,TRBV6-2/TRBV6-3,TGTGCCAGTAGTTCCCTGGGACAGATGAACACTGAAGCTTTCTTT,CASSSLGQMNTEAFF
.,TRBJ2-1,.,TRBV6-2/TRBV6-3,TGTGTCAGCAGTTACAGGAGTATGTTCTACAATGAGCAGTTCTTC,CVSSYRSMFYNEQFF
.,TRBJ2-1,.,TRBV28,TGTGCCAGCATTTCCCCGACGGGGCGGGGCCGGGGGGAGCAGTTCTTC,CASISPTGRGRGEQFF
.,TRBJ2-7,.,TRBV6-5,TGTGCCAGCAAGATGACTACGGGGGCCCACGAGCAGTACTTC,CASKMTTGAHEQYF
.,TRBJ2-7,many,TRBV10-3,TGTGCCTTATCGACGAACACCTACGAGCAGTACTTC,CALSTNTYEQYF
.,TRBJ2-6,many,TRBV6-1,TGTGCCAGCAGTAACAGGAGCTCTGGGGCCAACGTCCTGACTTTC,CASSNRSSGANVLTF
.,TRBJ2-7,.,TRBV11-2,TGTGCCAGGAGCTATGGACCTAAGTCTCACGAGCAGTACTTC,CARSYGPKSHEQYF
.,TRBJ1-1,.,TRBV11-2,TGTGCCAGCAGCTTAGATGACACTACCGAAGCTTTCTTT,CASSLDDTTEAFF
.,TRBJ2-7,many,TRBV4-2,TGTGCCAGCAGCCAAGATTACCCGGGCTACGAGCAGTACTTC,CASSQDYPGYEQYF
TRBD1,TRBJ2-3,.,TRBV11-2,TGTGCCAGCAGTCCATTCAAGTACAGGGGCTACAGGGGAGATATGCAGTATTTT,CASSPFKYRGYRGDMQYF
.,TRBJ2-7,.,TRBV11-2,TGTGTCAGTAGCTTAGATCTTGGTGTATGGGAGCAGTACTTC,CVSSLDLGVWEQYF
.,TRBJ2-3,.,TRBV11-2,TGTACCAGCAGCTTATTGTCACGGACTAGCACAGATACGCAGTATTTT,CTSSLLSRTSTDTQYF
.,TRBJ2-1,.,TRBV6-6,TGTGCCAGCAGTTACGTCGAGGTAACCCCTAAAAATGAGCAGTTCTTC,CASSYVEVTPKNEQFF
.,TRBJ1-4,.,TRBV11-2,TGCGCCAGCAGCCCCACCGGGACCCCTATTGAAAAACTGTTTTTT,CASSPTGTPIEKLFF
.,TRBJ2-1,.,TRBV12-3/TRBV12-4,TGTGCCTGCAGTCCCGGTGAGGGGTGGGGTGAGCAGTTCTTC,CACSPGEGWGEQFF
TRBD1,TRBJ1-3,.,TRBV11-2,TGTGCCAGCGACTCCAGGGGGATTGGTGGAAACACCATATATTTT,CASDSRGIGGNTIYF
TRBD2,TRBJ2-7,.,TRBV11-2,TGTGCCAGCAGCTTAACTTTGACGGGAGGACACGAGCAGTACTTC,CASSLTLTGGHEQYF
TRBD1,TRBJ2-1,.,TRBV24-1,TGTGCCACCAGTGACACCGGGACAGGGAACAATGAGCAGTTCTTC,CATSDTGTGNNEQFF
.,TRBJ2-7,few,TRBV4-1,TGCGCCAGCAGTCAAGATCCGACAGGGAGGTCGTACGAGCAGTACTTC,CASSQDPTGRSYEQYF
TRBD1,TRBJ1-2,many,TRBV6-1,TGTGCCAGCAGTTTAGGACAGGGGGACTATGGCTACACCTTC,CASSLGQGDYGYTF
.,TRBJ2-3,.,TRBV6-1,TGTGCCAGCCTACCCGGGGGGCTGGCAGATACGCGGTATTTT,CASLPGGLADTRYF
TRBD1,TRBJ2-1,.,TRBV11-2,TGTGTCAGCAGCTGGACGGACAGGAAGGTCTACAATGAGCTGTTCTTC,CVSSWTDRKVYNELFF
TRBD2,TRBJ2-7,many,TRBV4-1,TGCGCCAGCAGCCACAGCGGGACCGTTGGTTACGAGCAGTACTTC,CASSHSGTVGYEQYF
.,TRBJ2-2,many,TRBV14,TGTGCCAGCAGCCTGACGGGACTCGGAGGGGAGCTGTTTTTT,CASSLTGLGGELFF
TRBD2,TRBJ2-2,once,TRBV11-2,TGTCCCAGCAGCTCCGGACTAGAGGGAGGGGTCGGCACCGGGGAGCTGTTTTTT,CPSSSGLEGGVGTGELFF